The clone carrying this T cell receptor (beta chain) showed up many times. The antigen remains undetermined. J gave up 2 bases and V 6 bases, and 7 bases lay outside the gene matches. The CDR3 spans 16 residues. CDR1 is SGHVS, CDR2 FNYEAQ, per germline. Using its own MiXCR run on the PCR reads, TCRdb lists one record per CDR3 protein. The table has tens of thousands of distinct CDR3 sequences, roughly 24% seen once; the top ten hold under 2%. The data originate from a study of molecular identifiers for immune sequencing clone quantification. Overall study: In replicates, the authors split RNA from approximately 20,000 or 100,000 naive CD8 cells five ways and sequenced four.

General study results and limits: Over 98% of effector molecules, yet under 1% of naive-cell molecules, were held by clones above 20 RNA copies.

Sorted cells numbering roughly 18,000 to 1,100,000, with 10%, 30% or 50% RNA, yielded the naive CD8 libraries. The chain carries TRBV7-6 and TRBJ2-3, with 11 bases matching TRBD2. The sequence derives from a human donor in good health. Some libraries in this study had Jurkat cell RNA spiked in. What was sequenced was naive CD8+ T cells from blood, with Jurkat cell RNA spiked in. Specified subset: FACS-sorted CD8+CD4-CCR7+CD45RA+ naive T cells. The CDR3 reads CASRPTSGSHTDTQYF. CDR3 nucleotides: TGTGCCAGCAGACCAACTAGCGGGAGTCACACAGATACGCAGTATTTT. The full variable domain, rest sourced from reference TRBV7-6 and TRBJ2-3, is GAGVSQSPRYKVTKRGQDVALRCDPISGHVSLYWYRQALGQGPEFLTYFNYEAQQDKSGLPNDRFSAERPEGSISTLTIQRTEQRDSAMYRCASRPTSGSHTDTQYFGPGTRLTVL.